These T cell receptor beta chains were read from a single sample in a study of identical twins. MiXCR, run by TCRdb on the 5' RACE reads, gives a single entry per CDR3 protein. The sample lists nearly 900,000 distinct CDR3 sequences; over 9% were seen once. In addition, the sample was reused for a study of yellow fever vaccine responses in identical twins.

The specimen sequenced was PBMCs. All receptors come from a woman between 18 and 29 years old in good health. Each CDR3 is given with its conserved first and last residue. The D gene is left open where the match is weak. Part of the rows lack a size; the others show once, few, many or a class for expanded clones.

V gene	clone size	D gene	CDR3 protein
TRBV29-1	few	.	CSVGVARNTEAFF
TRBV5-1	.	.	CASSLTPWGGGSPLHF
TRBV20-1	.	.	CSVTTGPAVETQYF
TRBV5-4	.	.	CASSFGWGSEQYF
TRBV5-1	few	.	CASSGMGEQYF
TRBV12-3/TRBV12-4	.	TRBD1	CASSFRGQGEQFF
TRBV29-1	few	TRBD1	CSVQTGTLNTEAFF
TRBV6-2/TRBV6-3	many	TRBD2	CASSYSLAGGSEDEQFF
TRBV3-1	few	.	CASSRTGEPYGYTF
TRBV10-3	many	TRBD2	CAISLASGSQNEQFF
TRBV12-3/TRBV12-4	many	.	CASSFWGSAKNIQYF
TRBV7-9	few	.	CASSSGQLVNTEAFF
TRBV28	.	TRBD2	CASSLSAGVGAPGELFF
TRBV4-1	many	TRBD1	CASSRNKQGETQYF
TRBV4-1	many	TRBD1	CASSQVRDRGSAEAFF
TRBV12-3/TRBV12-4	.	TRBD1	CASSGTDAIRYNEQFF
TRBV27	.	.	CASSGGKTWGQETQYF